The 20 T cell receptor beta chains in this list originate from one sample, sequenced in a study of blood T cell repertoires in COVID-19. The assay was immunoSEQ multiplex PCR, and TCRdb's table has in-frame clones only and misses some. The table shows a few hundred thousand clones, with around nine tenths occurring only once. The specimen was PBMCs or T cells enriched from blood (not recorded which). These receptors originate from a man aged 30 to 45 in a cohort exposed to, infected with or recovered from COVID-19 (not recorded which).

The V call is TRBV6-4, the J call TRBJ2-3; 12 positions agree with TRBD2. This CDR3 spans 15 amino acids. The germline V gene encodes CDR1 MRHNA and CDR2 SNTAGT. The ends lost 4 bases at V and 6 bases at J; junction bases unmatched: 5. The CDR3 loop is CASSVLAGGPDTQYF. The CDR3 region has the DNA TGTGCCAGCAGTGTCCTAGCGGGAGGGCCGGATACGCAGTATTTT.

This clone was counted many times. This chain uses TRBV19 with TRBJ1-2; maybe TRBD1 (5 bases). This CDR3 contains 15 residues. Germline assignment: CDR1 LNHDA and CDR2 SQIVND (reference sequence). Trimming stripped 0 bases from V and 4 bases from J, with 12 bases between. The CDR3 DNA is TGTGCCAGTAGTATAGACCCAAATGGGGCCTATGGCTACACCTTC. Translating it yields CASSIDPNGAYGYTF.

The chain recombines TRBV7-2 with TRBJ2-3, with 14 bases that match TRBD2. The CDR3 runs 17 residues. J lost 3 bases, V lost 3 bases, and 5 bases had no gene match. Germline CDR1 SGHTA, CDR2 FQGNSA. CDR3 loop: CASSFARTSGGTDTQYF. CDR3 nucleotides: TGTGCCAGCAGCTTTGCCCGGACTAGCGGGGGGACAGATACGCAGTATTTT.

The chain has TRBV3-1 (or the pseudogene TRBV3-2) and TRBJ1-3, with D possibly TRBD1 on 5 matching bases. This CDR3 has 16 residues. V was pared by 4 bases and J by 0 bases, with 13 bases between. Germline loops: CDR1 LGHDT, CDR2 YNNKEL (reference sequence). The DNA of the CDR3 is TGTGCCAGCAGCCTCGGCGGGGGAGGCTCTGGAAACACCATATATTTT. Translated, it gives CASSLGGGGSGNTIYF.

This chain links TRBV27 with TRBJ2-1; 7 nucleotides align to TRBD2. J gave up 9 bases and V 6 bases, and 14 bases lay outside the gene matches. This CDR3 is built from 15 residues. Germline lookup yields CDR1 MNHEY and CDR2 SMNVEV (reference sequence). As DNA, the CDR3 is TGTGCCAGCAGATCCCTGGGAGGGGCGAAGATTGAGCAGTTCTTC. Translating gives CASRSLGGAKIEQFF.

The chain uses TRBV19 and TRBJ2-1, with 11 bases fitting TRBD2. The V segment lost 5 bases and the J segment 8 bases; nucleotides outside the gene matches: 14. CDR3 size: 17 residues. Germline V gives CDR1 LNHDA, CDR2 SQIVND (reference sequence). CDR3 sequence reads: CASSLAGLAGGAHEQFF. For the CDR3, the DNA is TGTGCCAGTAGTCTTGCGGGTCTAGCGGGAGGTGCCCATGAGCAGTTCTTC.

The chain is built from TRBV3-1 (or the pseudogene TRBV3-2) and TRBJ2-6, with TRBD1 matching 8 bases. Germline CDR1 reads LGHDT; CDR2 reads YNNKEL (reference sequence). The CDR3 has 16 amino acids. V shed 6 bases, J shed 4 bases, and the junction held 8 bases outside the gene matches. CDR3 amino acids: CASSQTGGSGANVLTF. Here the CDR3 DNA reads TGTGCCAGCAGTCAAACAGGGGGGTCCGGGGCCAACGTCCTGACTTTC.

The chain carries TRBV28 and TRBJ2-1, with 9 bases lining up with TRBD2. The V segment lost 3 bases and the J segment 4 bases; nucleotides outside the gene matches: 10. This CDR3 contains 17 residues. Germline V gene sequence: CDR1 MDHEN, CDR2 SYDVKM. The CDR3 nucleotides read TGTGCCAGCAGTTTCAAGGTACCTAGCGGGATTTACAATGAGCAGTTCTTC. Protein: CASSFKVPSGIYNEQFF. The full variable domain, rest sourced from reference TRBV28 and TRBJ2-1, is DVKVTQSSRYLVKRTGEKVFLECVQDMDHENMFWYRQDPGLGLRLIYFSYDVKMKEKGDIPEGYSVSREKKERFSLILESASTNQTSMYLCASSFKVPSGIYNEQFFGPGTRLTVL.

The CDR3 sequence: CASSEWREGNEQFF. CDR3 DNA sequence: TGTGCCAGCAGCGAGTGGCGGGAGGGCAATGAGCAGTTCTTC. The chain employs TRBV6-5 and TRBJ2-1; 9 positions match TRBD2. V shed 6 bases, J shed 6 bases, and the junction held 6 bases outside the gene matches. From germline, CDR1 is MNHEY and CDR2 SVGAGI. This CDR3 spans 14 amino acids.

The CDR3 reads CASSPSWTGLNTEAFF. The CDR3 region has the DNA TGTGCCAGCAGCCCCTCCTGGACAGGCCTGAACACTGAAGCTTTCTTT. This chain joins TRBV7-9 and TRBJ1-1, with 7 bases that match TRBD1. CDR1 SEHNR and CDR2 FQNEAQ come from the germline V gene (reference sequence). CDR3 size: 16 residues. V shed 5 bases, J shed 0 bases, and the junction held 9 bases outside the gene matches. The full variable domain, rest sourced from reference TRBV7-9 and TRBJ1-1, is DTGVSQNPRHKITKRGQNVTFRCDPISEHNRLYWYRQTLGQGPEFLTYFQNEAQLEKSRLLSDRFSAERPKGSFSTLEIQRTEQGDSAMYLCASSPSWTGLNTEAFFGQGTRLTVV.

This clone was counted a single time. An end of the junction does not agree with germline; a read error may underlie this. V and J are TRBV28 and TRBJ2-7; D is perhaps TRBD1 (7 bases). From germline, CDR1 is MDHEN and CDR2 SYDVKM. CDR3 length: 14 amino acids. CDR3 DNA: TGTGCCAGCAGTACTATTGGAGGGACAGAAAATATTATCTTC. This translates into CASSTIGGTENIIF.

This chain connects TRBV19 to TRBJ1-1, with a tentative D call TRBD1 (6 bases). The CDR3 spans 15 residues. The ends were cut back, 3 bases at V and 0 bases at J, with 11 bases in the middle. Germline V gives CDR1 LNHDA, CDR2 SQIVND (reference sequence). The CDR3 region is CASSIRDTLNTEAFF. DNA of the CDR3: TGTGCCAGTAGTATCCGGGACACTTTGAACACTGAAGCTTTCTTT.

V and J are TRBV4-2 and TRBJ1-1; maybe TRBD1 (6 bases). The V gene lost 5 bases and the J gene lost 5 bases, with 18 bases spanning the gap. The CDR3 runs 15 residues. CDR1 LGHNA and CDR2 YNFKEQ come from the germline V gene. CDR3 in DNA: TGTGCCAGCAGCGACCGACAGGTAGGGAAAACTGAAGCTTTCTTT. Translated, it gives CASSDRQVGKTEAFF.

This chain links TRBV11-2 with TRBJ1-1; D gene ambiguous. V dropped 1 base and J dropped 6 bases, with 12 bases sitting between them. The CDR3 is 14 residues long. Germline-derived CDR1 and CDR2 are SGHAT and FQNNGV. CDR3 amino acids: CASSLGGRSSEAFF. Here the CDR3 DNA reads TGTGCCAGCAGCTTAGGAGGGAGGAGCTCTGAAGCTTTCTTT.

The chain uses TRBV7-8 and TRBJ1-5; TRBD1 agrees at 9 bases. Germline loops: CDR1 SGHVS, CDR2 FQNEAQ. J was trimmed by 2 bases and V by 5 bases; bases with no gene match: 13. This CDR3 comprises 18 residues. CDR3 DNA sequence: TGTGCCAGCAGCCCATTTCCGGGACAGGGATCAGGCAATCAGCCCCAGCATTTT. Protein product: CASSPFPGQGSGNQPQHF.

This clone was seen only once. This chain joins TRBV19 and TRBJ1-5; 7 nucleotides line up with TRBD1. The V and J ends lost 1 base and 7 bases, in that order; junction bases with no gene match: 7. From germline, CDR1 is LNHDA and CDR2 SQIVND (reference sequence). The CDR3 is made up of 15 amino acids. This CDR3 is CASSIGKQGTQPQHF. In nucleotides, the CDR3 is TGTGCCAGTAGTATAGGGAAACAGGGGACGCAGCCCCAGCATTTT.

The chain employs TRBV5-5 and TRBJ1-5, with D hard to call. Per germline, CDR1 SGHKS and CDR2 YYEKEE (reference sequence). This CDR3 comprises 15 residues. The V end was cut by 4 bases, the J end by 2 bases, with 13 bases between. The CDR3 bases are TGTGCCAGCAGCCCCAGACTGACCGGCAATCAGCCCCAGCATTTT. It encodes CASSPRLTGNQPQHF.

This rearrangement joins TRBV4-2 to TRBJ2-5; no clear D gene. CDR1 is LGHNA and CDR2 is YNFKEQ in the germline V gene. The CDR3 length is 11 residues. The V and J ends lost 0 bases and 13 bases respectively, with 9 bases between them. CDR3 DNA sequence: TGTGCCAGCAGCCAAGAGGGCCCCCCGTACTTC. Translated, it gives CASSQEGPPYF.

V is TRBV28 and J is TRBJ2-5; TRBD1 aligns across 7 bases. Germline assignment: CDR1 MDHEN and CDR2 SYDVKM. V lost 5 bases and J lost 5; bases outside the gene matches: 8. The CDR3 consists of 14 residues. Here the CDR3 reads CASSDRVRIETQYF. CDR3 coding DNA: TGTGCCAGCAGTGACAGGGTCCGGATCGAGACCCAGTACTTC.

The rearrangement links TRBV3-1 (or the pseudogene TRBV3-2) to TRBJ1-4; 8 bases match TRBD1. The length of the CDR3 is 14 residues. Trimming removed 2 bases from V and 8 bases from J; junction bases left unmatched: 4. Germline V gives CDR1 LGHDT, CDR2 YNNKEL (reference sequence). Here the CDR3 reads CASSQQGAREKLFF. CDR3 bases: TGTGCCAGCAGCCAACAGGGGGCGCGGGAAAAACTGTTTTTT.